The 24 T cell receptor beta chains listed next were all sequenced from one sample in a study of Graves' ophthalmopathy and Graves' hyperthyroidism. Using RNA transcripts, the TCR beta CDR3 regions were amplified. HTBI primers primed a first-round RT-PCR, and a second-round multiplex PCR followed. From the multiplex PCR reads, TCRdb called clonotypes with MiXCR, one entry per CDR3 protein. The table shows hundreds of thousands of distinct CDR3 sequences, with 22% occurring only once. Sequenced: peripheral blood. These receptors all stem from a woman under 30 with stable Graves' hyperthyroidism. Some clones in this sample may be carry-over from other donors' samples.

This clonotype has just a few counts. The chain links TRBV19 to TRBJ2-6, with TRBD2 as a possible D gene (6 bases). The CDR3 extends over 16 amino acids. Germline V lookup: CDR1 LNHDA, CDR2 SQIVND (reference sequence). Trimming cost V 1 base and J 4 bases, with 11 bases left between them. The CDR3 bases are TGTGCCAGTAGTATAGTAGGGACTGCGGGGGCCAACGTCCTGACTTTC. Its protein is CASSIVGTAGANVLTF.

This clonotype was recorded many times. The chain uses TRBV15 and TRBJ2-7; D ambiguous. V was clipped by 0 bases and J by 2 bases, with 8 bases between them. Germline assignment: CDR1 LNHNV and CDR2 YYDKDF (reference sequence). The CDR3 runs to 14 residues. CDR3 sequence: CATSRDPSTYEQYF. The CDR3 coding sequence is TGTGCCACCAGCAGAGACCCATCAACCTACGAGCAGTACTTC.

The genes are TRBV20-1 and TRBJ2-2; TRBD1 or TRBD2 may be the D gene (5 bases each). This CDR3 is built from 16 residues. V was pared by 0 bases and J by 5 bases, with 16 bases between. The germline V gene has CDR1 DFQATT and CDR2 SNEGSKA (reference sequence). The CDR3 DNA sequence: TGCAGTGCTAGAGATCGGAGGCAGGGTGGAACCGGGGAGCTGTTTTTT. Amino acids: CSARDRRQGGTGELFF.

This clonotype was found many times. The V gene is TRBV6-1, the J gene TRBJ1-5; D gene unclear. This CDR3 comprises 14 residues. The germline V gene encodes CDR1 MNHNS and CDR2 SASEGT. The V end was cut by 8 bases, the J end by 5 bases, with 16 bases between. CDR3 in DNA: TGTGCCAGCTCAGAAAATCGGGCCTATCAGCCCCAGCATTTT. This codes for CASSENRAYQPQHF.

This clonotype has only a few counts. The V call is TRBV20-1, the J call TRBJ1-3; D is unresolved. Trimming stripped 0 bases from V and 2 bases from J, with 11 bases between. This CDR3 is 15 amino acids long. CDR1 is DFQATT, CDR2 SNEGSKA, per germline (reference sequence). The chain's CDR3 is CSARDPRGTGNTIYF. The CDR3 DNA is TGCAGTGCTAGAGATCCCCGAGGAACTGGAAACACCATATATTTT.

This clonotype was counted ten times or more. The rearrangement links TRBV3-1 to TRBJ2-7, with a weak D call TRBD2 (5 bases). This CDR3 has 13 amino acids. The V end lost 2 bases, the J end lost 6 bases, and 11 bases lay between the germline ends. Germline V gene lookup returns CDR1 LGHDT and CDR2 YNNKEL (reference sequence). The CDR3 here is CASSQTTSPEQYF. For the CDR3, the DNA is TGTGCCAGCAGCCAAACAACTAGTCCCGAGCAGTACTTC.

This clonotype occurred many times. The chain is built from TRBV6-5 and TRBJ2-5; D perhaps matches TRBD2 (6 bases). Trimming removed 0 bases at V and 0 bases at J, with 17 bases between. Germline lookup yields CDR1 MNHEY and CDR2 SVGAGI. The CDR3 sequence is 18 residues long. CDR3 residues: CASSYSSSESYYQETQYF. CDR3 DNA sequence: TGTGCCAGCAGTTACTCGTCTAGCGAATCTTACTACCAAGAGACCCAGTACTTC.

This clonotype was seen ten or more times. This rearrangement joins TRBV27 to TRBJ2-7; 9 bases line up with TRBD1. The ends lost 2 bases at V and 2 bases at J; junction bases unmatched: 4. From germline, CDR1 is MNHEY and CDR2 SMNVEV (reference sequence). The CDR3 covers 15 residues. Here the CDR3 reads CASSLTTGGPYEQYF. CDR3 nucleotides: TGTGCCAGCAGTTTAACCACAGGGGGCCCCTACGAGCAGTACTTC.

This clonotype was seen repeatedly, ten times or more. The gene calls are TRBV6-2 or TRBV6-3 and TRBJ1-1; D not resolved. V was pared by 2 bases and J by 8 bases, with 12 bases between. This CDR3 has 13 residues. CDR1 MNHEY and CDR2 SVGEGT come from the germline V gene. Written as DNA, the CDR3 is TGTGCCAGCAGTTACGCCAGAAGAAAGGAAGCTTTCTTT. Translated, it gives CASSYARRKEAFF.

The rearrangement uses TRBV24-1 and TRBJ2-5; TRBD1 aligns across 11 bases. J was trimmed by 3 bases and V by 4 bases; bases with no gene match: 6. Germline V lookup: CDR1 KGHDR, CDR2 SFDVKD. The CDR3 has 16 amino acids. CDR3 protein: CATSDPGTGGEETQYF. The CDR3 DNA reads TGTGCCACCAGTGACCCGGGGACAGGGGGAGAAGAGACCCAGTACTTC.

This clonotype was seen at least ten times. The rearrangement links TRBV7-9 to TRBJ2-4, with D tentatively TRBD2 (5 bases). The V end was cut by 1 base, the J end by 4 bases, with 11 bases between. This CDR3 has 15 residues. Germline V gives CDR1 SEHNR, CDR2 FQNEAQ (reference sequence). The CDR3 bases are TGTGCCAGCAGCTTAGAGACGGGGATGAAAAACATTCAGTACTTC. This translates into CASSLETGMKNIQYF.

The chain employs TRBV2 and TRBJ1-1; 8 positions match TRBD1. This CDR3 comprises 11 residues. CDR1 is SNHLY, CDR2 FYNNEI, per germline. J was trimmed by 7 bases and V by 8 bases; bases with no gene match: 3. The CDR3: CASGRGLEAFF. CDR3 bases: TGTGCCAGCGGCAGGGGGCTTGAAGCTTTCTTT.

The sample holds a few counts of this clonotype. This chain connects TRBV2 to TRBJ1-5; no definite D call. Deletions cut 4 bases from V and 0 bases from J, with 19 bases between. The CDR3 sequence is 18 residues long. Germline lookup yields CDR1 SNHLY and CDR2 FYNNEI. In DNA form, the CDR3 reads TGTGCCAGCAGTGGGCCGGCGGAGAGGATCTATAGCAATCAGCCCCAGCATTTT. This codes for CASSGPAERIYSNQPQHF.

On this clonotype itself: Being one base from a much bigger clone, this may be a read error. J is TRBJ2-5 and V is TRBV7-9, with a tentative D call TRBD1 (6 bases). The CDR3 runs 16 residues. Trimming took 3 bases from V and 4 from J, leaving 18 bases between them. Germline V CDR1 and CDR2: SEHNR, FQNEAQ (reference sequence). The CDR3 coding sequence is TGTGCCAGCAGCTTTATATTCCAGGGGTCGATAGAGACCCAGTACTTC. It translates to CASSFIFQGSIETQYF.

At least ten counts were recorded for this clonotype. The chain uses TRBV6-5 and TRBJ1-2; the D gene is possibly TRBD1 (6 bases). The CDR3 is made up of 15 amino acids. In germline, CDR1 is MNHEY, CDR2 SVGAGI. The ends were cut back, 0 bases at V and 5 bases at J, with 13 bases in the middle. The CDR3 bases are TGTGCCAGCAGTTACTCGAGGGGGAGGGGGTATGGCTACACCTTC. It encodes CASSYSRGRGYGYTF.

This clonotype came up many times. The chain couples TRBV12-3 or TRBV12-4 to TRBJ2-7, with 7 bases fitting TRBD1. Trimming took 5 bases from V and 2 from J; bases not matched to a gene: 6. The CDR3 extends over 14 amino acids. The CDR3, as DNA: TGTGCCAGCAGTACCCGGGACAGCGCCTACGAGCAGTACTTC. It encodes CASSTRDSAYEQYF.

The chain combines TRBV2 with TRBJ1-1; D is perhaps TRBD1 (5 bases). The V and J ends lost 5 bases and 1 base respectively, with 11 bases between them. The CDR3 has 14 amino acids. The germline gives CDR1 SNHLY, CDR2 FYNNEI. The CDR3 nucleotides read TGTGCCAGCAGTTTCAGGACACGGAACACTGAAGCTTTCTTT. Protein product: CASSFRTRNTEAFF.

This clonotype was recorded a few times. As DNA, the CDR3 is TGTGCCACCAGCAGAGATAGTGCACCTAACTATGGCTACACCTTC. Translation gives CATSRDSAPNYGYTF. This chain joins TRBV15 and TRBJ1-2; D uncertain. The CDR3 sequence is 15 residues long. Germline CDR1 reads LNHNV; CDR2 reads YYDKDF (reference sequence). V lost 0 bases to trimming and J lost 0 bases, with 8 bases between them.

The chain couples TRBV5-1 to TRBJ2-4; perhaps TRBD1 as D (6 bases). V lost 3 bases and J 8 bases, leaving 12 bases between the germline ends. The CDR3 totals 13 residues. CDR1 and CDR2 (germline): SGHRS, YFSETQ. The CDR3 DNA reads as TGCGCCAGCAGCTCCTGGGGGCCTCACATTCAGTACTTC. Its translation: CASSSWGPHIQYF.

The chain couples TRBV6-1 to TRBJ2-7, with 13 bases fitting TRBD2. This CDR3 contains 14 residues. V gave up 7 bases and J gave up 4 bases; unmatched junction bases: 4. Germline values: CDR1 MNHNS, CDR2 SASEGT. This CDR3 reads CASTGTSGMYEQYV. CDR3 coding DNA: TGTGCCAGCACTGGGACTAGCGGGATGTACGAGCAGTACGTC.

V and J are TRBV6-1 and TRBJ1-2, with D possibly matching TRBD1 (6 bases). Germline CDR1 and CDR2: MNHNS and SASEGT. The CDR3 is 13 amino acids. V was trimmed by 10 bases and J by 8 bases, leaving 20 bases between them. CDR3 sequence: CATRTGPRGGYTF. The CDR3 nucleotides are TGTGCCACCCGAACAGGGCCGCGAGGCGGCTACACCTTC.

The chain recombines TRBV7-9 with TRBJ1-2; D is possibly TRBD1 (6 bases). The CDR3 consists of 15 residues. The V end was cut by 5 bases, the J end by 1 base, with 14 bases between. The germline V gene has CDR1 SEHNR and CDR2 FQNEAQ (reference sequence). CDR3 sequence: CASSPTGIFNYGYTF. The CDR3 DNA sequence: TGTGCCAGCAGCCCCACAGGGATCTTTAACTATGGCTACACCTTC.

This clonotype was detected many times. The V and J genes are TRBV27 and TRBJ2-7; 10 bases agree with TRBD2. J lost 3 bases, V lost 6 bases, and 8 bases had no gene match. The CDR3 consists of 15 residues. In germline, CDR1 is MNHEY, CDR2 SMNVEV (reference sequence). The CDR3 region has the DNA TGTGCCAGCAGGGGGATAGCGGGGGGTCTCTACGAGCAGTACTTC. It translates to CASRGIAGGLYEQYF.

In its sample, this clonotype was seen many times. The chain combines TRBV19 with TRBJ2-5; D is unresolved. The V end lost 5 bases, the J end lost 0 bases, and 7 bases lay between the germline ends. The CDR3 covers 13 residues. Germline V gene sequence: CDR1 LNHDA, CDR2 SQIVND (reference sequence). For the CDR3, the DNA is TGTGCCAGTAGTCACCCGTACCAAGAGACCCAGTACTTC. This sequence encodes CASSHPYQETQYF.